This T cell receptor (beta chain) was recorded in a study of T cell changes during pregnancy in multiple sclerosis. V gave up 3 bases and J gave up 6 bases, with 8 bases separating them. The CDR3 is made up of 13 amino acids. Germline lookup yields CDR1 MNHEY and CDR2 SMNVEV (reference sequence). Method: immunoSEQ multiplex PCR; TCRdb's copy keeps in-frame clones and lacks some. This table has about 63,000 clones, under 95% appearing once. The chain joins TRBV27 to TRBJ2-2; D is perhaps TRBD1 (5 bases). The clonotype comes from a female donor with multiple sclerosis, enrolled in a pregnancy study. The sample here was CD8+ T cells from peripheral blood mononuclear cells, taken in the second trimester of pregnancy. CDR3 amino acids: CASSFGRAGELFF. In DNA form, the CDR3 reads TGTGCCAGCAGTTTTGGCAGGGCCGGGGAGCTGTTTTTT.